This T cell receptor beta chain was found in a study of Ad26.COV2.S vaccination and SARS-CoV-2 variants. Looking at the study overall: The study gave Ad26.COV2.S intramuscularly, once or twice 56 days apart.

Trimming removed 2 bases from V and 7 bases from J, with 24 bases in between. The CDR3 covers 18 residues. CDR1 LNHDA and CDR2 SQIVND come from the germline V gene (reference sequence). Here immunoSEQ multiplex PCR was the method, and the copy in TCRdb shows in-frame clones only, minus some. The top ten hold more than 7% of the sample, which has 380,000 or so clones, roughly 80% seen once. The study, taken as a whole, reports: Substantial breadth in spike-specific CD8+ and CD4+ T cell responses was reportedly seen after vaccination.

About this clone itself: Its antigen remains unidentified.

Described treatment: some 20 received Ad26.COV2.S at low or high dose, single or two shots; about 5 received placebo; per-sample allocation not given. Repertoires come from day 63 after the first vaccine or placebo injection. Vaccine was an Ad26 vector expressing Wuhan-strain SARS-CoV-2 spike. The sequence derives from a person between 18 and 65 years old who received the Ad26.COV2.S COVID-19 vaccine or a placebo. This chain joins TRBV19 and TRBJ1-5; D call uncertain. The sample consisted of peripheral blood, taken in a trial of Ad26.COV2.S vaccine versus placebo. CDR3 in amino acids: CASSIRFGLSVGGQPQHF. In nucleotides, the CDR3 is TGTGCCAGTAGTATAAGGTTCGGGTTGTCCGTTGGTGGCCAGCCCCAGCATTTT. Based on the CDR3 plus reference TRBV19 and TRBJ1-5, the full variable domain is DGGITQSPKYLFRKEGQNVTLSCEQNLNHDAMYWYRQDPGQGLRLIYYSQIVNDFQKGDIAEGYSVSREKKESFPLTVTSAQKNPTAFYLCASSIRFGLSVGGQPQHFGDGTRLSIL.